The rows below give T cell receptor beta chains drawn from one sample of a study of OX40 agonist ivuxolimab in advanced cancers. Repertoires were generated with immunoSEQ multiplex PCR, while TCRdb's copy carries only in-frame clones and drops some. The sample shows roughly 27,000 clones, over 75% of them seen only once. This specimen consisted of CD4+ or CD8+ T cells sorted from blood, obtained in a trial of the OX40 agonist ivuxolimab. The receptor source for this set is an adult with an advanced solid tumor such as melanoma, head and neck, liver or kidney cancer. The CDR3 runs from the conserved cysteine through the conserved F or W. The D gene is left open where the match is weak. Clone size is given for some rows only: seen once, a few or many times, or a class if the clone is expanded.

TRBJ1-2 few TRBV15 TRBD1 TGTGCCACCAGCGTCCCAGGGGGCAGGAGCTATGGCTACACCTTC CATSVPGGRSYGYTF
TRBJ1-2 few TRBV25-1 NA TGTGCCAGCAGTGGGGTTAACTATGGCTACACCTTC CASSGVNYGYTF
TRBJ2-3 NA TRBV7-9 TRBD1 TGTGCCAGCAGCTTAGTAGGGATCACAGGGGGAGACAGCACAGATACGCAGTATTTT CASSLVGITGGDSTDTQYF
TRBJ2-2 NA TRBV29-1 TRBD1 TGCAGCGTTGATGAGGGTTTCGGACAGGGGCGAACCGGGGAGCTGTTTTTT CSVDEGFGQGRTGELFF
TRBJ2-7 NA TRBV28 TRBD2 TGTGCCAGCAGTTCGATTATTAGCGGGGTCTACGAGCAGTACTTC CASSSIISGVYEQYF
TRBJ2-1 NA TRBV7-8 TRBD1 TGTGCCAGCAGCTTTGGACAGGGGCAGTTCTTC CASSFGQGQFF
TRBJ1-1 NA TRBV30 NA TGTGCCTGCCAGGCCCGTGAGACTGAAGCTTTCTTT CACQARETEAFF
TRBJ2-5 NA TRBV7-3 TRBD1 TGTGCCAGCAGCTTAAACAGGGGAGAGACCCAGTACTTC CASSLNRGETQYF
TRBJ2-5 NA TRBV6-5 NA TGTGCCAGCAGTTACGCAAGTGCAAAGACCCAGTACTTC CASSYASAKTQYF
TRBJ2-3 NA TRBV7-6 TRBD2 TGTGCCAGCAGCTTGAGGGTTGTGCTAGCGGGGGGCACAGATACGCAGTATTTT CASSLRVVLAGGTDTQYF
TRBJ1-1 NA TRBV7-8 NA TGTGCCAGCAGCTTAGGGGGGGGACACGAGACTGAAGCTTTCTTT CASSLGGGHETEAFF
TRBJ2-1 NA TRBV29-1 TRBD2 TGCAGCGTTGAAGGAGCGGGGGGCAACAATGAACAGTTCTTC CSVEGAGGNNEQFF
TRBJ1-1 NA TRBV4-3 NA TGCGCCAGCAGCGCCGGAGGAAACACTGAAGCTTTCTTT CASSAGGNTEAFF
TRBJ2-7 NA TRBV5-6 NA TGTGCCAGCAGCCCGCCGACAGACTACGAGCAGTACTTC CASSPPTDYEQYF
TRBJ2-7 NA TRBV7-9 NA TGTGCCAGCAGCGGCCGGGACGGAACCTACGAGCAGTACTTC CASSGRDGTYEQYF
TRBJ1-4 once TRBV20-1 NA TGCAGTGCTCACACAGGGCTAGGGCTGTTTTTT CSAHTGLGLFF
TRBJ2-6 NA TRBV27 NA TGTGCCAGCAGTCTGGGGCCGGGGGCCAACGTCCTGACTTTC CASSLGPGANVLTF
TRBJ2-7 NA TRBV28 NA TGTGCCAGCACCCTTAGGACGTTTTCCTACGAGCAGTACTTC CASTLRTFSYEQYF
TRBJ2-2 once TRBV4-3 NA TGCGCCAGCAGCCAAGATCCTACGCCTGCGACCGGGGAGCTGTTTTTT CASSQDPTPATGELFF
TRBJ1-1 NA TRBV9 TRBD1 TGTGCCAGCTCTACAGGGGGGCTCACTGAAGCTTTCTTT CASSTGGLTEAFF
TRBJ1-2 NA TRBV4-1 NA TGCGCCAGCAGCCAAGTCGCAGGGAACTATGGCTACACCTTC CASSQVAGNYGYTF
TRBJ2-1 NA TRBV5-8 NA TGTGCCAGCAGCTTGATTGGGGTGAACAATGAGCAGTTCTTC CASSLIGVNNEQFF
TRBJ2-7 few TRBV7-3 NA TGTGCCAGCAGCCCGATTACACCAACCCCCTCCTACGAGCAGTACTTC CASSPITPTPSYEQYF
TRBJ2-1 NA TRBV6-5 NA TGTGCCAGCAGTTACGGCGGCATGGGGGACAATGAGCAGTTCTTC CASSYGGMGDNEQFF
TRBJ2-7 NA TRBV4-1 NA TGCGCCAGCAGCCAATTTAAGGGGGGATCCTACGAGCAGTACTTC CASSQFKGGSYEQYF
TRBJ1-1 NA TRBV19 TRBD1 TGTGCCAGTAGGAAACAGGGGATGGGCACTGAAGCTTTCTTT CASRKQGMGTEAFF
TRBJ1-2 NA TRBV20-1 NA TGCAGTGCTACCCGTAACTATGGCTACACCTTC CSATRNYGYTF
TRBJ2-7 NA TRBV4-3 NA TGCGCCAGCAGCCAAGAAGGAGGGGTGGGGTATACCTACGAGCAGTACTTC CASSQEGGVGYTYEQYF
TRBJ1-2 NA TRBV5-5 NA TGTGCCAGCAGCTTTTTCGATTATGGCTACACCTTC CASSFFDYGYTF
TRBJ2-3 NA TRBV7-8 NA TGTGCCAGCAGCTATAGAGCAGATACGCAGTATTTT CASSYRADTQYF
TRBJ2-2 once TRBV7-9 TRBD1 TGTGCCAGCAGCGGTCAACTCGGGACAGGGATCACCGGGGAGCTGTTTTTT CASSGQLGTGITGELFF
TRBJ1-1 NA TRBV6-5 NA TGTGCCAGCAGCCGAATCCAGGCGAACACTGAAGCTTTCTTT CASSRIQANTEAFF
TRBJ1-4 NA TRBV28 NA TGTGCCAGCAGTTTAATGGGGGGTGGCCTGTTTTTT CASSLMGGGLFF
TRBJ1-1 NA TRBV29-1 TRBD1 TGCAGCGTTGGGGACAGAGTTATGAACACTGAAGCTTTCTTT CSVGDRVMNTEAFF
TRBJ1-1 NA TRBV6-5 TRBD1 TGTGCCAGCAGTTACGACCCATCAGGGGGAGGGACTGAAGCTTTCTTT CASSYDPSGGGTEAFF
TRBJ2-3 NA TRBV9 NA TGTGCCAGCAGCGCCGCGACCCCAGATACGCAGTATTTT CASSAATPDTQYF
TRBJ2-7 NA TRBV11-1 NA TGTGCCAGCAGCGGGTATAGCGAGGAGGGCTCCTACGAGCAGTACTTC CASSGYSEEGSYEQYF
TRBJ1-5 NA TRBV28 NA TGTGCCAGCAGTCAATGGACGGAGTTTCAGCCCCAGCATTTT CASSQWTEFQPQHF
TRBJ2-6 once TRBV9 NA TGTGCCAGCAGCGCCAATTCTGGGGCCAACGTCCTGACTTTC CASSANSGANVLTF
TRBJ2-7 few TRBV5-4 NA TGTGCCAGCAGCTTGGGAGAAAACTACGAGCAGTACTTC CASSLGENYEQYF
TRBJ1-6 NA TRBV6-5 NA TGTGCCAGCAGTTACGTTGAGAATTCACCCCTCCACTTT CASSYVENSPLHF
TRBJ2-7 NA TRBV7-9 NA TGTGCCAGCAGCTTCGCAGGGTCTAACGAGCAGTACTTC CASSFAGSNEQYF
TRBJ2-3 NA TRBV27 NA TGTGCCAGCAGTTTATCCCCAGATACGCAGTATTTT CASSLSPDTQYF
TRBJ2-5 NA TRBV9 NA TGTGCCAGCAGCGCCTTACAAGAGACCCAGTACTTC CASSALQETQYF
TRBJ2-1 NA TRBV7-8 TRBD2 TGTGCCAGCAGCTCCGAGCGGGGGCCAAACAATGAGCAGTTCTTC CASSSERGPNNEQFF
TRBJ1-6 NA TRBV13 TRBD1 TGTGCCAGCAGTGAGGGACAGGGGAATTCACCCCTCCACTTT CASSEGQGNSPLHF
TRBJ1-2 medium-sized TRBV9 NA TGTGCCAGCAGCGTAGCTGCGACAGTAGTTAACAACTATGGCTACACCTTC CASSVAATVVNNYGYTF
TRBJ1-6 NA TRBV11-2 TRBD1 TGTGCCAGCAGCTTAAACAGGGGATGGGATTCACCCCTCCACTTT CASSLNRGWDSPLHF
TRBJ2-7 few TRBV6-1 TRBD2 TGTGCCAGCAGTCCAACGGGAGGGTACGAGCAGTACTTC CASSPTGGYEQYF
TRBJ1-1 NA TRBV6-5 NA TGTGCCAGCAGTTACGGGCGGGGAATCCCTGAAGCTTTCTTT CASSYGRGIPEAFF
TRBJ1-1 NA TRBV4-3 TRBD1 TGCGCCAGCAGCCCCGGTACAGGGGGCACTGAAGCTTTCTTT CASSPGTGGTEAFF
TRBJ2-7 NA TRBV6-6 NA TGTGCCAGCAGTTACAAAGGAACCTACGAGCAGTACTTC CASSYKGTYEQYF
TRBJ1-2 NA TRBV6-1 NA TGTGCCAGCTCCTCCGTGGGGGGAGACACCTTC CASSSVGGDTF